This T cell receptor (beta chain) was obtained from a study of T cell repertoires in cytomegalovirus infection. Study at large: Matching HLA type and CMV infection were both indicated by public TCR beta signatures. Whole-study findings and limits: Cumulative public TCR beta family frequency identified carriers of CMV plus the relevant HLA. HLA-C-restricted CMV-specific TCR beta clonotypes prevailed in the ex vivo response.

This clonotype came up many times. Its antigen is currently unknown. Via MiXCR, TCRdb re-called the reads, giving one row per CDR3 protein. The sample includes approximately 500,000 distinct CDR3 sequences, 16% of them seen just once. The ends were cut back, 5 bases at V and 0 bases at J, with 8 bases in the middle. The V gene's germline CDR1 is MDHEN and CDR2 SYDVKM. The CDR3 sequence is 14 residues long. The sample comprised CD8+ T cells from PBMCs. This receptor was obtained from a human donor in good health (CMV status not recorded). Some clones in this sample may be carry-over from other donors' samples. The V call is TRBV28, the J call TRBJ1-5; the D gene is possibly TRBD1 (5 bases). CDR3 bases: TGTGCCAGCAGTGGGGGGGTTAGCAATCAGCCCCAGCATTTT. It encodes CASSGGVSNQPQHF.